The sequence of this T cell receptor beta chain was determined in a study of T cell repertoires in cytomegalovirus infection. Study-level information: Matching HLA type and CMV infection were both indicated by public TCR beta signatures.

TCRdb called the reads again in MiXCR, with one record for every CDR3 protein. Among hundreds of thousands of distinct CDR3 sequences listed, about 33% were seen once. This clonotype was seen a few times. Its specificity is not known. Trimming took 4 bases from V and 3 from J, leaving 16 bases between them. The CDR3 length is 16 residues. CDR1 and CDR2 from the germline V gene are SGHRS and YFSETQ. Source: cultured CD8+ T cells from PBMCs, taken from culture after CMV antigen stimulation. This TCR came from a human donor in good health (CMV status not recorded). Some clones in this sample may be carry-over from other donors' samples. The chain combines TRBV5-1 with TRBJ1-4; the D gene is possibly TRBD1 (5 bases). The CDR3 reads CASSPYGGGANEKLFF. CDR3 nucleotides: TGCGCCAGCAGCCCCTATGGAGGAGGGGCTAATGAAAAACTGTTTTTT.